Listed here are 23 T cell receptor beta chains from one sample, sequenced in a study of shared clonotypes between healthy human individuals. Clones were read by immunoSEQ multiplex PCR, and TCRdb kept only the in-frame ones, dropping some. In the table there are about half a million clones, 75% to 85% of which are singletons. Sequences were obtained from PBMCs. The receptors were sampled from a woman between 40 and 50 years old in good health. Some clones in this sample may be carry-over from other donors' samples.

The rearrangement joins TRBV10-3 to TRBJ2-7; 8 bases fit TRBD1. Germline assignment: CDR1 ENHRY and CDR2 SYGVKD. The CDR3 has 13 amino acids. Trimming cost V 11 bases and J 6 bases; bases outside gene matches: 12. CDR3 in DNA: TGTGCCTCCAATCTTATAGGACAGGGCGAGCAGTACTTC. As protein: CASNLIGQGEQYF.

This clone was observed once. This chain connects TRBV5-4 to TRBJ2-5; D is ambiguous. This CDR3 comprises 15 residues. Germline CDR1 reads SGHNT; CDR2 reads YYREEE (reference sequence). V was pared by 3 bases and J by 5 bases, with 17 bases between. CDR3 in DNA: TGTGCCAGCAGCTGGGGAACCTTAGGACCGGAGACCCAGTACTTC. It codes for CASSWGTLGPETQYF.

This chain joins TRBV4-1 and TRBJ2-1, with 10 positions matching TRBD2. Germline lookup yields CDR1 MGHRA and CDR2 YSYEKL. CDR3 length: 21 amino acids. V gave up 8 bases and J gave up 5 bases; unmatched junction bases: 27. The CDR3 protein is CASALFASGSFLIGKHNEQFF. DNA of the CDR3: TGCGCCAGCGCCCTGTTCGCTAGCGGGAGTTTCCTTATAGGAAAGCACAATGAGCAGTTCTTC.

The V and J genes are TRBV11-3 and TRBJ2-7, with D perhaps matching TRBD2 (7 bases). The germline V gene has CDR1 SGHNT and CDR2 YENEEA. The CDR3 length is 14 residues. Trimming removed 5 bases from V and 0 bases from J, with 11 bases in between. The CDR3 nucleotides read TGTGCCAGCAGCCCTAGGGGGGGCTCCTACGAGCAGTACTTC. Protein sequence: CASSPRGGSYEQYF. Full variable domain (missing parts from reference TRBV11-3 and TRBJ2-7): EAGVVQSPRYKIIEKKQPVAFWCNPISGHNTLYWYLQNLGQGPELLIRYENEEAVDDSQLPKDRFSAERLKGVDSTLKIQPAELGDSAVYLCASSPRGGSYEQYFGPGTRLTVT.

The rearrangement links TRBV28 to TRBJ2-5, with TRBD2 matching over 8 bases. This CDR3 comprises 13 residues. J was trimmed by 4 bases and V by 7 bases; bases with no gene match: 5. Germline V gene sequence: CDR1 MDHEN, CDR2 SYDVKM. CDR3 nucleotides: TGTGCCAGCATGACGGGAGGGGTAGAGACCCAGTACTTC. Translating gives CASMTGGVETQYF.

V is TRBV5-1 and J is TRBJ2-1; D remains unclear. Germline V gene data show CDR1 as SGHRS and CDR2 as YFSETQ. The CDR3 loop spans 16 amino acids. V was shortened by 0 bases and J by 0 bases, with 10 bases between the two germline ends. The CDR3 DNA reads TGCGCCAGCAGCTTGGATGGGATTAGCTCCTACAATGAGCAGTTCTTC. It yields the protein CASSLDGISSYNEQFF. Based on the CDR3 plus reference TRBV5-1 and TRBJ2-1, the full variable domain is KAGVTQTPRYLIKTRGQQVTLSCSPISGHRSVSWYQQTPGQGLQFLFEYFSETQRNKGNFPGRFSGRQFSNSRSEMNVSTLELGDSALYLCASSLDGISSYNEQFFGPGTRLTVL.

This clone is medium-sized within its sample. This CDR3 is CASSDGYEGDEQFF. In nucleotides, the CDR3 is TGTGCCAGCAGTGACGGCTACGAGGGGGATGAGCAGTTCTTC. This chain connects TRBV6-4 to TRBJ2-1; TRBD1 is a possible D gene (6 bases). Trimming took 2 bases from V and 8 from J, leaving 13 bases between them. CDR3 length: 14 amino acids. Germline V gene data show CDR1 as MRHNA and CDR2 as SNTAGT.

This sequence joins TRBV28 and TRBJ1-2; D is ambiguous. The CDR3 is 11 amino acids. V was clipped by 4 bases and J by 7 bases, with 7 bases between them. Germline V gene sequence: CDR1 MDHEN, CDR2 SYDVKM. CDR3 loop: CASSSVGGYTF. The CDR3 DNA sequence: TGTGCCAGCAGTTCCGTAGGTGGCTACACCTTC.

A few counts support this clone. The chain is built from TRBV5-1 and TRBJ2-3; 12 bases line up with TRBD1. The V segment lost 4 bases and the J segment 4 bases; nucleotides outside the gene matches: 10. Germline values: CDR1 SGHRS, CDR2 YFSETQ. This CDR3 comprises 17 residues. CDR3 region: CASSVRPGQGAADTQYF. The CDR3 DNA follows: TGCGCCAGCAGCGTTCGACCGGGACAGGGGGCCGCAGATACGCAGTATTTT. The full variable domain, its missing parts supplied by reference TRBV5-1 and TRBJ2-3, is KAGVTQTPRYLIKTRGQQVTLSCSPISGHRSVSWYQQTPGQGLQFLFEYFSETQRNKGNFPGRFSGRQFSNSRSEMNVSTLELGDSALYLCASSVRPGQGAADTQYFGPGTRLTVL.

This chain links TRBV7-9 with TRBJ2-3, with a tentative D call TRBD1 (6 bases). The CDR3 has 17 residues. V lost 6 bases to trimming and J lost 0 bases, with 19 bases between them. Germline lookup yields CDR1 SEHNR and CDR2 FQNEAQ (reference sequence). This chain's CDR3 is CASRPFQGSTSTDTQYF. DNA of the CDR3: TGTGCCAGCAGACCGTTCCAGGGGTCAACTAGCACAGATACGCAGTATTTT. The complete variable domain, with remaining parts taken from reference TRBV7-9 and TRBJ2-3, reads DTGVSQNPRHKITKRGQNVTFRCDPISEHNRLYWYRQTLGQGPEFLTYFQNEAQLEKSRLLSDRFSAERPKGSFSTLEIQRTEQGDSAMYLCASRPFQGSTSTDTQYFGPGTRLTVL.

Here the CDR3 reads CAISEQVYYGYTF. The CDR3, as DNA: TGTGCCATCAGTGAACAGGTTTACTATGGCTACACCTTC. V is TRBV10-3 and J is TRBJ1-2; tentatively, D is TRBD1 (5 bases). Trimming removed 3 bases at V and 3 bases at J, with 8 bases between. CDR1 and CDR2 from the germline V gene are ENHRY and SYGVKD. This CDR3 contains 13 residues.

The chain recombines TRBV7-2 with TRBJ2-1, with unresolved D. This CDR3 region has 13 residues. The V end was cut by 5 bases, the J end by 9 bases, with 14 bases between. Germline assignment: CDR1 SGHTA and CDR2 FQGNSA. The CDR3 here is CASSLNKVGEQFF. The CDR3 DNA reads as TGTGCCAGCAGCCTCAACAAGGTCGGTGAGCAGTTCTTC.

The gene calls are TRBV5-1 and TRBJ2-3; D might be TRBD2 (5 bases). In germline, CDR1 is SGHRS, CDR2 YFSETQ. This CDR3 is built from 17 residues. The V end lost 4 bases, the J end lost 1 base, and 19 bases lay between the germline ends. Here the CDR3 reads CASSPLQTSLGTDTQYF. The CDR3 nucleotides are TGCGCCAGCAGCCCGTTACAAACTAGTTTAGGCACAGATACGCAGTATTTT. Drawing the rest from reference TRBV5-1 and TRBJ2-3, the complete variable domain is KAGVTQTPRYLIKTRGQQVTLSCSPISGHRSVSWYQQTPGQGLQFLFEYFSETQRNKGNFPGRFSGRQFSNSRSEMNVSTLELGDSALYLCASSPLQTSLGTDTQYFGPGTRLTVL.

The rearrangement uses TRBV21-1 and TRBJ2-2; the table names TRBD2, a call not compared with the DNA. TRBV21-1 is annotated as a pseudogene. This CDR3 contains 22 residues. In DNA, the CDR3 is TGTGCCAGCAGCAAAGCCAAACGACTAGCGGGACCCCGCGGGGGGAACACCGGGGAGCTGTTTTTT. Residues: CASSKAKRLAGPRGGNTGELFF.

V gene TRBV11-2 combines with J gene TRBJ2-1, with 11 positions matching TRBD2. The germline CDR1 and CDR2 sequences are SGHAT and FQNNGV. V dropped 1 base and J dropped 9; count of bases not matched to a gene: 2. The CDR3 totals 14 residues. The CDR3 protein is CASSLGTSGSEQFF. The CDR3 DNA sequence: TGTGCCAGCAGCTTAGGGACTAGCGGGTCTGAGCAGTTCTTC.

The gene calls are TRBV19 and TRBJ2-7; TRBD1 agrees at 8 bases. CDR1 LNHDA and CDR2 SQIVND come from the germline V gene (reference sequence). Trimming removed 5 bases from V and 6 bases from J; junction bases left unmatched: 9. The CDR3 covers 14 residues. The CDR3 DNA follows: TGTGCCAGTAGTCCCGATTGGACAGGGTCCGAGCAGTACTTC. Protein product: CASSPDWTGSEQYF.

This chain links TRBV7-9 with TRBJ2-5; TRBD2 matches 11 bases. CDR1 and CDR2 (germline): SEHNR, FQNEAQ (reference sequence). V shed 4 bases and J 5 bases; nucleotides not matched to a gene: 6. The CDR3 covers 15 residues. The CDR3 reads CASSYLSGRGETQYF. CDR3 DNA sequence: TGTGCCAGCAGCTACCTTAGCGGGAGGGGGGAGACCCAGTACTTC.

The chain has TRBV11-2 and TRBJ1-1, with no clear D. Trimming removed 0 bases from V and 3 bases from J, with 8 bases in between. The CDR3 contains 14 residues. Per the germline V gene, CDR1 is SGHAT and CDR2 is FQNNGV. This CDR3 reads CASSLDPAYTEAFF. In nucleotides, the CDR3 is TGTGCCAGCAGCTTAGATCCGGCATACACTGAAGCTTTCTTT.

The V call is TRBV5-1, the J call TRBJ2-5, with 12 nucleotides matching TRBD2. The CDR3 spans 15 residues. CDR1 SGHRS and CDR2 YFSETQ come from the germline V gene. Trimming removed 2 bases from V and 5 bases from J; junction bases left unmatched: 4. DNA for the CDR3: TGCGCCAGCAGCTTAAGACTAGCGGGAGAGGAGACCCAGTACTTC. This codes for CASSLRLAGEETQYF.

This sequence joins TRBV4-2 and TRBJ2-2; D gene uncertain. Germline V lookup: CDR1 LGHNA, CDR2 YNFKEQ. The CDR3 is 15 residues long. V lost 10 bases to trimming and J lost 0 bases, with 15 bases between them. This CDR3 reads CATAGQIPNTGELFF. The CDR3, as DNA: TGTGCCACTGCAGGTCAGATTCCGAACACCGGGGAGCTGTTTTTT.

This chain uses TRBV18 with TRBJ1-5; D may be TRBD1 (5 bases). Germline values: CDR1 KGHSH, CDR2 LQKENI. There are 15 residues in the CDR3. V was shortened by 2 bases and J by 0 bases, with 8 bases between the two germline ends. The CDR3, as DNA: TGTGCCAGCTCACCAGGGGGACCTAGCAATCAGCCCCAGCATTTT. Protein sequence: CASSPGGPSNQPQHF. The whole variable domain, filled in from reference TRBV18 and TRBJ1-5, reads NAGVMQNPRHLVRRRGQEARLRCSPMKGHSHVYWYRQLPEEGLKFMVYLQKENIIDESGMPKERFSAEFPKEGPSILRIQQVVRGDSAAYFCASSPGGPSNQPQHFGDGTRLSIL.

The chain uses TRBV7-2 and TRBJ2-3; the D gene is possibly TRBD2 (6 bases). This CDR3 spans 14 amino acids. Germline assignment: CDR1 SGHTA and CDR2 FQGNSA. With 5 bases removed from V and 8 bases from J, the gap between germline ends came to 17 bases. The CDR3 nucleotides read TGTGCCAGCAGCCCCCCAACCCGGAGGGGTACGCAGTATTTT. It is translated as CASSPPTRRGTQYF.

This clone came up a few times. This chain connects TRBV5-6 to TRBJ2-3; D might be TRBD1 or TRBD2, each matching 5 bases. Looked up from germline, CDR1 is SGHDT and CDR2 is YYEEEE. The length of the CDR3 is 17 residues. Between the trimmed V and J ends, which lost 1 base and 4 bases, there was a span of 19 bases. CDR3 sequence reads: CASSLLVRQGRADTQYF. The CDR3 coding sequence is TGTGCCAGCAGCTTGTTGGTTAGGCAGGGACGTGCAGATACGCAGTATTTT.